The 21 T cell receptor beta chains in this list originate from one sample, sequenced in a study of T cell changes during pregnancy in multiple sclerosis. Using immunoSEQ multiplex PCR, the repertoire was profiled, and TCRdb retains in-frame clones only, with some absent. The data contain roughly 60,000 clones, roughly nine tenths of them singletons. Here the sequenced sample was CD4+ T cells from peripheral blood mononuclear cells, taken in the first trimester of pregnancy. These receptors were taken from a female donor with multiple sclerosis, enrolled in a pregnancy study.

V and J are TRBV30 and TRBJ1-6, with unresolved D. Germline CDR1 GTSNPN, CDR2 SVGIG (reference sequence). The ends were cut back, 5 bases at V and 7 bases at J, with 9 bases in the middle. The CDR3 is 12 amino acids. CDR3 nucleotide sequence: TGTGCCTGGTGCCCGAGAAATTCACCCCTCCACTTT. Encoded protein: CAWCPRNSPLHF.

This clone was detected once. The chain couples TRBV10-3 to TRBJ1-1, with no clear D. Trimming took off 0 bases at V and 3 bases at J, with 8 bases between the two ends. CDR3 size: 14 residues. CDR1 and CDR2 (germline): ENHRY, SYGVKD. CDR3 DNA: TGTGCCATCAGTGAGTCAAGAGGCGACACTGAAGCTTTCTTT. Amino acids: CAISESRGDTEAFF.

This clone was recorded once. The rearrangement joins TRBV4-3 to TRBJ2-3, with 10 nucleotides matching TRBD2. CDR1 and CDR2 (germline): LGHNA, YSLEER. After removal of 3 bases from V and 4 bases from J, the junction contained 10 bases not matched to a gene. The CDR3 has 17 amino acids. CDR3 DNA sequence: TGCGCCAGCAGCCACCGACCGGGACTAGCGTTCTCAGATACGCAGTATTTT. As protein: CASSHRPGLAFSDTQYF.

V gene TRBV7-2 combines with J gene TRBJ1-2, with unresolved D. This CDR3 is built from 14 residues. Germline lookup yields CDR1 SGHTA and CDR2 FQGNSA. Trimming cost V 1 base and J 6 bases, with 12 bases left between them. The CDR3 bases are TGTGCCAGCAGCTTAGGGGCGGGATGGGATGGCTACACCTTC. The encoded protein is CASSLGAGWDGYTF.

The rearrangement links TRBV7-2 to TRBJ2-1, with 8 nucleotides matching TRBD2. Germline V gene sequence: CDR1 SGHTA, CDR2 FQGNSA. V lost 9 bases to trimming and J lost 7 bases; unmatched junction nucleotides: 14. This CDR3 is 15 amino acids long. This chain's CDR3 is CASRRAGGLGNEQFF. The CDR3 bases are TGTGCCAGTCGGAGGGCGGGGGGTCTGGGGAATGAGCAGTTCTTC.

The genes are TRBV19 and TRBJ2-7; D may be TRBD1 (5 bases). Trimming shortened V by 3 bases and J by 0 bases, and 12 bases separated the two germline ends. The CDR3 runs 15 residues. The V gene's germline CDR1 is LNHDA and CDR2 SQIVND (reference sequence). CDR3 nucleotide sequence: TGTGCCAGTAGTATGCTGACAGATCCCTCCTACGAGCAGTACTTC. The encoded protein is CASSMLTDPSYEQYF.

The V and J genes are TRBV7-9 and TRBJ1-1; maybe TRBD1 (5 bases). This CDR3 spans 15 amino acids. Trimming stripped 5 bases from V and 2 bases from J, with 15 bases between. Germline assignment: CDR1 SEHNR and CDR2 FQNEAQ (reference sequence). CDR3 nucleotides: TGTGCCAGCAGCCGCCGACAGACTTTTAACACTGAAGCTTTCTTT. As protein: CASSRRQTFNTEAFF.

The V call is TRBV11-2, the J call TRBJ1-1; 9 bases match TRBD1. CDR3 length: 15 residues. Germline V lookup: CDR1 SGHAT, CDR2 FQNNGV. V shed 3 bases and J 4 bases; nucleotides not matched to a gene: 6. This CDR3 is CASSLNRGRGTEAFF. CDR3 nucleotide sequence: TGTGCCAGCAGCTTGAACAGGGGGCGAGGCACTGAAGCTTTCTTT.

The V call is TRBV4-1, the J call TRBJ1-1, with a possible D match to TRBD1 (6 bases). Germline V gives CDR1 MGHRA, CDR2 YSYEKL. V was cut by 3 bases and J by 2 bases, with 13 bases left in between. There are 15 residues in the CDR3. The CDR3 coding sequence is TGCGCCAGCAGCCATAGAACAGGGTCAAACACTGAAGCTTTCTTT. It codes for CASSHRTGSNTEAFF.

V usage is TRBV6-1 and J usage is TRBJ1-1; D might be TRBD1 (5 bases). Germline assignment: CDR1 MNHNS and CDR2 SASEGT. Deletions cut 3 bases from V and 4 bases from J, with 15 bases between. The CDR3 is made up of 15 amino acids. The CDR3 region has the DNA TGTGCCAGCAGTGAGGCTTCAGGGCGCGGCACTGAAGCTTTCTTT. Amino acids: CASSEASGRGTEAFF.

The chain links TRBV5-1 to TRBJ2-3; 12 nucleotides match TRBD1. Germline V gene data show CDR1 as SGHRS and CDR2 as YFSETQ. With 0 bases clipped from V and 6 bases from J, the junction kept 2 bases outside the gene matches. The CDR3 sequence is 15 residues long. The CDR3 is CASSLEGQGADTQYF. CDR3 nucleotide sequence: TGCGCCAGCAGCTTGGAGGGACAGGGGGCCGATACGCAGTATTTT.

V and J are TRBV10-3 and TRBJ2-3, with TRBD2 matching over 8 bases. The CDR3 covers 14 residues. V shed 6 bases and J 4 bases; nucleotides not matched to a gene: 6. Germline V gene sequence: CDR1 ENHRY, CDR2 SYGVKD. Here the CDR3 reads CAIRPGLGPDTQYF. DNA for the CDR3: TGTGCCATCAGACCGGGACTAGGACCAGATACGCAGTATTTT.

The chain employs TRBV7-3 and TRBJ2-6; the match to TRBD2 covers 7 bases. Trimming removed 9 bases from V and 2 bases from J; junction bases left unmatched: 7. From germline, CDR1 is SGHTA and CDR2 FQGTGA. The CDR3 contains 15 residues. CDR3 sequence: CASRTGGAGANVLTF. The CDR3 DNA reads as TGTGCCAGTAGGACGGGGGGTGCTGGGGCCAACGTCCTGACTTTC.

J is TRBJ2-3 and V is TRBV27; 10 bases align to TRBD2. The germline V gene encodes CDR1 MNHEY and CDR2 SMNVEV (reference sequence). There are 18 residues in the CDR3. V trimming: 4 bases; J trimming: 6 bases; junction bases outside the gene matches: 16. The CDR3 loop reads CASSSLRFSGGLRDTQYF. CDR3 bases: TGTGCCAGCAGTTCCCTGAGGTTTAGCGGGGGGCTTAGGGATACGCAGTATTTT.

CDR3 amino acids: CASRGQGINNQPQHF. DNA of the CDR3: TGTGCCAGCAGGGGACAGGGGATAAACAATCAGCCCCAGCATTTT. The V gene is TRBV2, the J gene TRBJ1-5, with 10 bases lining up with TRBD1. With V trimmed by 6 bases and J by 3 bases, 5 bases remained unmatched. The CDR3 runs to 15 residues. Per the germline V gene, CDR1 is SNHLY and CDR2 is FYNNEI.

This chain connects TRBV19 to TRBJ2-2, with D unresolved. The CDR3 spans 13 residues. Germline V gives CDR1 LNHDA, CDR2 SQIVND (reference sequence). Deletions cut 6 bases from V and 6 bases from J, with 11 bases between. The CDR3 loop reads CASSFPPPGELFF. The CDR3 DNA reads TGTGCCAGTAGCTTCCCTCCCCCCGGGGAGCTGTTTTTT.

The genes are TRBV9 and TRBJ2-7, with D possibly matching TRBD2 (6 bases). The CDR3 is 13 amino acids. Trimming cost V 4 bases and J 3 bases, with 11 bases left between them. Per germline, CDR1 SGDLS and CDR2 YYNGEE. CDR3 DNA sequence: TGTGCCAGCAGCACCGGGACTTACTACGAGCAGTACTTC. Translating it yields CASSTGTYYEQYF.

V usage is TRBV6-6 and J usage is TRBJ2-7, with 11 positions matching TRBD1. CDR1 MNHNY and CDR2 SVGAGI come from the germline V gene (reference sequence). The CDR3 contains 14 residues. The V and J ends lost 6 bases and 1 base, in that order; junction bases with no gene match: 2. The CDR3 spells CASRWDRGSYEQYF. CDR3 sequence (DNA): TGTGCCAGCAGGTGGGACAGGGGGTCCTACGAGCAGTACTTC.

The rearrangement uses TRBV11-2 and TRBJ1-5; no firm D call. V gave up 1 base and J gave up 4 bases, with 14 bases separating them. Germline CDR1 is SGHAT and CDR2 is FQNNGV. This CDR3 comprises 16 residues. The CDR3: CASSLVFGVSNQPQHF. CDR3 nucleotide sequence: TGTGCCAGCAGCTTAGTGTTCGGGGTGTCAAATCAGCCCCAGCATTTT. The full variable domain, its missing parts supplied by reference TRBV11-2 and TRBJ1-5, is EAGVAQSPRYKIIEKRQSVAFWCNPISGHATLYWYQQILGQGPKLLIQFQNNGVVDDSQLPKDRFSAERLKGVDSTLKIQPAKLEDSAVYLCASSLVFGVSNQPQHFGDGTRLSIL.

In DNA form, the CDR3 reads TGTGCCAGCAGGGCCAGCGGGGCCCACAGAGATACGCAGTATTTT. This translates into CASRASGAHRDTQYF. The rearrangement uses TRBV6-6 and TRBJ2-3, with 7 bases aligning to TRBD2. V trimming: 6 bases; J trimming: 5 bases; junction bases outside the gene matches: 11. Germline V gene lookup returns CDR1 MNHNY and CDR2 SVGAGI (reference sequence). CDR3 size: 15 residues.

The chain joins TRBV5-1 to TRBJ2-1; 8 bases line up with TRBD2. With V trimmed by 4 bases and J by 1 base, 7 bases remained unmatched. Per the germline V gene, CDR1 is SGHRS and CDR2 is YFSETQ. CDR3 length: 16 residues. The CDR3: CASSPLRGVSYNEQFF. CDR3 coding DNA: TGCGCCAGCAGCCCCCTGCGGGGGGTATCCTACAATGAGCAGTTCTTC.